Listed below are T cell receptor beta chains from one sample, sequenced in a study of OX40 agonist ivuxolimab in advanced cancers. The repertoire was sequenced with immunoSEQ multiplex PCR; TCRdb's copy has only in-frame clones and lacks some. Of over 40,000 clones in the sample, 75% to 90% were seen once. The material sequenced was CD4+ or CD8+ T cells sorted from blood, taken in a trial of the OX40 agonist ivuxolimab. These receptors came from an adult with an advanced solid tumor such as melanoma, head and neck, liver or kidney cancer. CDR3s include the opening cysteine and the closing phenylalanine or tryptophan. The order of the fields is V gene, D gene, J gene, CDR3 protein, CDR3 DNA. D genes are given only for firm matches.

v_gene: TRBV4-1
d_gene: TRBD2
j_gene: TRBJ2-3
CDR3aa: CASSQEPAGGRTDTQYF
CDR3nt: TGCGCCAGCAGCCAAGAACCAGCGGGGGGGAGAACAGATACGCAGTATTTT

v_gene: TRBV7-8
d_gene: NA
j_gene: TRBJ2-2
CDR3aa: CASSRGRSTGELFF
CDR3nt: TGTGCCAGCAGTCGGGGACGGTCCACCGGGGAGCTGTTTTTT

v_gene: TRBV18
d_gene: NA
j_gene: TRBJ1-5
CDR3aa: CASSPTASNQPQHF
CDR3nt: TGTGCCAGCTCACCGACAGCCAGCAATCAGCCCCAGCATTTT

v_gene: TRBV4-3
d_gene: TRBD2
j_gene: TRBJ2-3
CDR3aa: CASSQDRTAGGPDTQYF
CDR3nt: TGCGCCAGCAGCCAAGATCGGACAGCGGGGGGGCCAGATACGCAGTATTTT

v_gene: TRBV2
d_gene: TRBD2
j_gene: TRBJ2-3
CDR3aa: CASSERVAGDSDTQYF
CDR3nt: TGTGCCAGCAGTGAGAGAGTAGCGGGAGATTCGGATACGCAGTATTTT

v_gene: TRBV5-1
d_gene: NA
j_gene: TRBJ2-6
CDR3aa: CASRTGPTNSGANVLTF
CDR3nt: TGCGCCAGCAGAACAGGACCGACCAACTCTGGGGCCAACGTCCTGACTTTC

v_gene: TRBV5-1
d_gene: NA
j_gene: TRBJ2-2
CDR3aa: CASSLVGTNTGELFF
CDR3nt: TGCGCCAGCAGCTTGGTTGGGACGAACACCGGGGAGCTGTTTTTT

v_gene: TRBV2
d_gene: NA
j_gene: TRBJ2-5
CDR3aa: CASSDQTQGRRRKETQYF
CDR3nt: TGTGCCAGCAGTGACCAGACCCAGGGCAGGAGACGAAAAGAGACCCAGTACTTC

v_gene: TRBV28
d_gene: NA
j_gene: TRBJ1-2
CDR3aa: CASSFQGNYGYTF
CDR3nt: TGTGCCAGCAGTTTCCAGGGGAACTATGGCTACACCTTC

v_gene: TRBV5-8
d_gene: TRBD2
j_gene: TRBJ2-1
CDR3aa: CASVGGRGYNEQFF
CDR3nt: TGTGCCAGCGTCGGCGGGAGGGGGTACAATGAGCAGTTCTTC

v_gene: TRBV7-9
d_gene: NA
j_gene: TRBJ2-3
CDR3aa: CASIALSPSYSTDTQYF
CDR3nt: TGTGCCAGCATCGCCTTGAGTCCAAGTTATAGCACAGATACGCAGTATTTT

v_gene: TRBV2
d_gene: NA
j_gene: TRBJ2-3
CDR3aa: CASSEQAVTDTQYF
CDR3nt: TGTGCCAGCAGTGAGCAAGCAGTTACAGATACGCAGTATTTT

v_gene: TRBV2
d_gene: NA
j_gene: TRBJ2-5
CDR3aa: CASSEPRVQETQYF
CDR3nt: TGTGCCAGCAGTGAACCCAGGGTCCAAGAGACCCAGTACTTC

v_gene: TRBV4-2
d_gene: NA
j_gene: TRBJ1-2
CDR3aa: CASSQDRIGEPVRANYGYTF
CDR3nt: TGTGCCAGCAGCCAAGACCGTATAGGGGAACCCGTCCGGGCTAACTATGGCTACACCTTC